This paragraph covers one T cell receptor (beta chain) sequence. Its antigen is unidentified. The data originate from a study of cytomegalovirus exposure and HLA in healthy donors. Study-level results: Segments of the TCR beta V type were, in most cases, productive about 87% or about 30% of the time in an earlier analysis. Further analysis, carried out later, found HLA-associated TCR beta chains more clonally expanded than equally common other chains. TRBV6-2, TRBV6-3 and some other V segments were unresolvable in 87-base-pair reads.

Primers: 60 Vbeta forward and 13 Jbeta reverse. Method: immunoSEQ multiplex PCR; TCRdb's copy keeps in-frame clones and lacks some. The table lists 200,000 to 250,000 clones, approximately 81% of them singletons, with approximately 2.9% in the top ten. Germline values: CDR1 SGHAT, CDR2 FQNNGV. Deletions cut 3 bases from V and 4 bases from J, with 8 bases between. This CDR3 has 13 residues. The sequencing sample was made of PBMCs. This chain joins TRBV11-2 and TRBJ2-3; no clear D gene. The source is a man aged 25-45 years in good health and CMV-seronegative. In DNA, the CDR3 is TGTGCCAGCAGCTTTGGAGCTCCAGATACGCAGTATTTT. Protein sequence: CASSFGAPDTQYF. The whole variable domain, remainder taken from reference TRBV11-2 and TRBJ2-3, is EAGVAQSPRYKIIEKRQSVAFWCNPISGHATLYWYQQILGQGPKLLIQFQNNGVVDDSQLPKDRFSAERLKGVDSTLKIQPAKLEDSAVYLCASSFGAPDTQYFGPGTRLTVL.